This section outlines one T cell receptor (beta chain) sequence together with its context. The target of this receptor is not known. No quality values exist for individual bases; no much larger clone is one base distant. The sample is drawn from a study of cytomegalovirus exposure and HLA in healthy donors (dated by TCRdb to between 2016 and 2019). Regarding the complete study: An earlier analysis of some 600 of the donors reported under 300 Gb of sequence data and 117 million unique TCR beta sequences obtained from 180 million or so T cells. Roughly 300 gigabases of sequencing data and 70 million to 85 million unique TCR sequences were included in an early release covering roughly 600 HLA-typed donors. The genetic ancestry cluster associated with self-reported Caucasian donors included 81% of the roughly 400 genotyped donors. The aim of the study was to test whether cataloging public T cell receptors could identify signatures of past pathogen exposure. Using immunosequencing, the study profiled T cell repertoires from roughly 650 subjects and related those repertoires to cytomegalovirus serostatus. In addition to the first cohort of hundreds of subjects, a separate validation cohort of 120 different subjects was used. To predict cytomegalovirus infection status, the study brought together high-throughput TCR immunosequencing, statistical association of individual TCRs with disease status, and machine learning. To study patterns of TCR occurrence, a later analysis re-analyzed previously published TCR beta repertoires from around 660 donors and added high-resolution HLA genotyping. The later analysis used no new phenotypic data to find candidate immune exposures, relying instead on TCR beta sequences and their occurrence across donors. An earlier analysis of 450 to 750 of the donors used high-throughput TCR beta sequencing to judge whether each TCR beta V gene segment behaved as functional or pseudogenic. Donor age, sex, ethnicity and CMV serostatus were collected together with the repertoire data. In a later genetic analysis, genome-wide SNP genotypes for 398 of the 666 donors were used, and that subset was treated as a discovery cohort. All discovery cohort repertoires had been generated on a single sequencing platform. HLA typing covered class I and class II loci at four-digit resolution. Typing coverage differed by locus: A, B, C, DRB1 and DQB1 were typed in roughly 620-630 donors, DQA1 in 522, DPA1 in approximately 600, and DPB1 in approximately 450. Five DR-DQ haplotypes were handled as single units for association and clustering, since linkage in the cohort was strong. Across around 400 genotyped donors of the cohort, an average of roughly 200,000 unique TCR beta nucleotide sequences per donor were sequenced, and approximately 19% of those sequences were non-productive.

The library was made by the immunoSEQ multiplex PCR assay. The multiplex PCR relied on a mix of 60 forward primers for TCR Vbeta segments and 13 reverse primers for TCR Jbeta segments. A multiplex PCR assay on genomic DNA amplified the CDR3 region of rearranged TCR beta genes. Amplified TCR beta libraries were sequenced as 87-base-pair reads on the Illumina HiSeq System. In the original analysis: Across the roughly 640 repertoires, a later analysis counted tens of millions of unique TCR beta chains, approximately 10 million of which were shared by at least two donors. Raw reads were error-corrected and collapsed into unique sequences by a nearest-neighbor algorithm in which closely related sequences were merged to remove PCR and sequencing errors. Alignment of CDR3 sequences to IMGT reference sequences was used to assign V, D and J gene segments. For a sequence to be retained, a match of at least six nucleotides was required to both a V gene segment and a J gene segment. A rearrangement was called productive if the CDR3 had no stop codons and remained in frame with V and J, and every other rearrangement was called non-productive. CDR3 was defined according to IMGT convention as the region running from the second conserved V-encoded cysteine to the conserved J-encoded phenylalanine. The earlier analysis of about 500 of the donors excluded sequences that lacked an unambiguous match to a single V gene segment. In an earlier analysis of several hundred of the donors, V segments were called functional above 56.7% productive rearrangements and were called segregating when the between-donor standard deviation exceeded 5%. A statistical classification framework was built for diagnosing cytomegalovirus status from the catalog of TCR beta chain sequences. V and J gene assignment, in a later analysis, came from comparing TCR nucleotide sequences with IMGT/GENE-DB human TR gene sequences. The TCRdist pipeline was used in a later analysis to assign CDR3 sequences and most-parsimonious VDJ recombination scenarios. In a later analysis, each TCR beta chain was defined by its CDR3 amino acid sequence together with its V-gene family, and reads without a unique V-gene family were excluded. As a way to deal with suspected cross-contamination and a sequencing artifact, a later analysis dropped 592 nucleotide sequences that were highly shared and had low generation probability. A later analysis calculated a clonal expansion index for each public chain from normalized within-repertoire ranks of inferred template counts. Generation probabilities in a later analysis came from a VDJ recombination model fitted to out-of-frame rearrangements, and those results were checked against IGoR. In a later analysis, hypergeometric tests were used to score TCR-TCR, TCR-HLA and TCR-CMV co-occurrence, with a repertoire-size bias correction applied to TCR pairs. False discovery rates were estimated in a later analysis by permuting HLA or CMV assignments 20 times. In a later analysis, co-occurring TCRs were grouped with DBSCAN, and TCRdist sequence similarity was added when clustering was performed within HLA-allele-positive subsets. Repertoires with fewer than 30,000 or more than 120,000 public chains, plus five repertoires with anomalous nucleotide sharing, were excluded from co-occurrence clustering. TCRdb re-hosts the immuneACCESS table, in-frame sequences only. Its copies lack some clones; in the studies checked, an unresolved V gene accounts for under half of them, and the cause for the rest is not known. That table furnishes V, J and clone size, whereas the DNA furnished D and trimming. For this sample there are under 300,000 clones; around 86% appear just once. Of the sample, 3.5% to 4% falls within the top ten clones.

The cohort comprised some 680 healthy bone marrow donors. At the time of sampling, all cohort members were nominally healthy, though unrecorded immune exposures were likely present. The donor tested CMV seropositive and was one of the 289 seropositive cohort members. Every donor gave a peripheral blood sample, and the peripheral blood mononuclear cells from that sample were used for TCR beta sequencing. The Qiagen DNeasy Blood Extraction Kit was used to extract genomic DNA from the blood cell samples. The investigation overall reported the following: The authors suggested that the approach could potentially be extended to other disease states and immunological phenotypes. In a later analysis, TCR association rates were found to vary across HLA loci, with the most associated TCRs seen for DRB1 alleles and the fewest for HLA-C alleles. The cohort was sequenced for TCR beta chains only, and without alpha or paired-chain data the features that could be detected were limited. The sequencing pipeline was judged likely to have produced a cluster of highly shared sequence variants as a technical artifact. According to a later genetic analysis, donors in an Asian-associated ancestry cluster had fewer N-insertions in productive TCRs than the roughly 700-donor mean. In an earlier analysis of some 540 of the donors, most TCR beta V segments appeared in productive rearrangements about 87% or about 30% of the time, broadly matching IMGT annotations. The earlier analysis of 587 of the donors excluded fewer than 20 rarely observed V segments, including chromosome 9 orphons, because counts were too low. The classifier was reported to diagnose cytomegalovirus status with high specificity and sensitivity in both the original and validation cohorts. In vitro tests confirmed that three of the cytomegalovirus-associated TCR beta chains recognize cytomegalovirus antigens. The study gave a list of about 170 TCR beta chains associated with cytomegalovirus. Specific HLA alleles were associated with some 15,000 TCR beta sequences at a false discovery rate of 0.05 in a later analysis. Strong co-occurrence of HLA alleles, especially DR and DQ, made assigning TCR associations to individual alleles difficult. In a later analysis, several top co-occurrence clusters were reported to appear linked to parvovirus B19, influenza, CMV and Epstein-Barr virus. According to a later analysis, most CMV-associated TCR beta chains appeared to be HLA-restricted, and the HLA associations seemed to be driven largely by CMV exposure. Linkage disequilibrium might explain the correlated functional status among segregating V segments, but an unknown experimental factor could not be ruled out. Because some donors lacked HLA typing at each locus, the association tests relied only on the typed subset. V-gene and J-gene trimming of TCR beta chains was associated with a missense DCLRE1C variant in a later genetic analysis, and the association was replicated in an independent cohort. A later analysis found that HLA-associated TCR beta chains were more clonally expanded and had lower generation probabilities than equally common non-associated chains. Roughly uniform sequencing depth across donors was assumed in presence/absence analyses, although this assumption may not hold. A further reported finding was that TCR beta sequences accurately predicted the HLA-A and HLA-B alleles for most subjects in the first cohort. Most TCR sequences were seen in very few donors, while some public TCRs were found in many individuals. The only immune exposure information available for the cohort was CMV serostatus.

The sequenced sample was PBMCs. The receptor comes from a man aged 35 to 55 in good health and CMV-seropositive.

Read as DNA, the sequence is TGCGCCAGCAGCCTCGAAGGGGGGACTAGTCTGTTTTTT. Its protein is CASSLEGGTSLFF. Here the chain combines TRBV5-1 and TRBJ1-4; TRBD1 is possibly the D segment (6 matching bases). Taken from cysteine to phenylalanine, the CDR3 has 13 residues. CDR3 DNA only is kept here, 39 bases in frame from base 1. The CDR1 and CDR2 encoded by the germline V gene are SGHRS and YFSETQ. At the junction V is shortened by 4 bases and J by 14 bases, with 18 bases in between.